The 25 T cell receptor beta chains below all came from one sample that was sequenced in a study of CD8 T cells in Susac syndrome. cDNA came from about 0.5 to 1 ug RNA primed by random hexamers. TCRdb called the immunoSEQ multiplex PCR reads again in MiXCR, with one record for every CDR3 protein. The table has about 160,000 distinct CDR3 sequences, approximately 93% seen once. What was sequenced was CD4+ T cells from PBMCs. The receptors here all came from a human donor with multiple sclerosis.

The genes are TRBV28 and TRBJ1-1; D not resolved. V was trimmed by 2 bases and J by 1 base, leaving 11 bases between them. CDR3 size: 15 residues. The germline gives CDR1 MDHEN, CDR2 SYDVKM. The CDR3 DNA is TGTGCCAGCAGTTTAATTTCTTCGGGGAACACTGAAGCTTTCTTT. Amino acids: CASSLISSGNTEAFF.

The V and J genes are TRBV7-9 and TRBJ1-2; D not resolved. This CDR3 region has 14 residues. Germline lookup yields CDR1 SEHNR and CDR2 FQNEAQ (reference sequence). The V end lost 6 bases, the J end lost 2 bases, and 13 bases lay between the germline ends. CDR3 loop: CASSSGFANYGYTF. DNA for the CDR3: TGTGCCAGCAGTTCAGGATTTGCGAACTATGGCTACACCTTC.

DNA of the CDR3: TGCAGCGTTAGGTGGTTTCTGCGGGAGGAGCTTGAGCAGTTCTTC. It encodes CSVRWFLREELEQFF. The chain has TRBV29-1 and TRBJ2-1; 8 nucleotides align to TRBD2. Germline trimming cut 5 bases from V and 9 bases from J; bases unmatched to any gene: 15. The CDR3 loop spans 15 amino acids. The germline V gene has CDR1 SQVTM and CDR2 ANQGSEA.

This clonotype was counted once. The rearrangement uses TRBV11-2 and TRBJ2-1; no clear D. Germline V gene lookup returns CDR1 SGHAT and CDR2 FQNNGV. Trimming stripped 9 bases from V and 8 bases from J, with 11 bases between. The CDR3 totals 11 residues. The CDR3 loop reads CASRLTDEQFF. In DNA form, the CDR3 reads TGTGCCAGTCGGTTAACTGATGAGCAGTTCTTC.

This sequence joins TRBV5-6 and TRBJ1-2, with D hard to call. CDR3 length: 12 amino acids. CDR1 and CDR2 (germline): SGHDT, YYEEEE. V was cut by 6 bases and J by 3 bases, with 9 bases left in between. The CDR3 is CASTTNYYGYTF. CDR3 sequence (DNA): TGTGCCAGCACTACTAATTACTATGGCTACACCTTC. Full variable domain (rest looked up from reference TRBV5-6 and TRBJ1-2): DAGVTQSPTHLIKTRGQQVTLRCSPKSGHDTVSWYQQALGQGPQFIFQYYEEEERQRGNFPDRFSGHQFPNYSSELNVNALLLGDSALYLCASTTNYYGYTFGSGTRLTVV.

The V call is TRBV7-9, the J call TRBJ2-1, with D tentatively TRBD1 or TRBD2 (5 bases each). Germline CDR1 is SEHNR and CDR2 is FQNEAQ (reference sequence). Trimming left V 1 base short and J 0 bases short, with 16 bases between. The CDR3 consists of 18 residues. CDR3 loop: CASSLVTGTYNSYNEQFF. The CDR3 nucleotides read TGTGCCAGCAGCTTAGTTACCGGGACCTACAACTCCTACAATGAGCAGTTCTTC.

V is TRBV12-3 or TRBV12-4 and J is TRBJ2-1; tentative D call: TRBD1 (6 bases). CDR3 size: 17 residues. Trimming removed 4 bases at V and 8 bases at J, with 24 bases between. This CDR3 reads CASSSTLDRKLNHEQFF. Here the CDR3 DNA reads TGTGCCAGCAGTTCGACCCTCGACAGGAAATTAAACCATGAGCAGTTCTTC.

This clonotype has a single count. The genes are TRBV3-1 and TRBJ2-2, with D tentatively TRBD2 (6 bases). The germline gives CDR1 LGHDT, CDR2 YNNKEL (reference sequence). Trimming left V 4 bases short and J 8 bases short, with 23 bases between. The CDR3 extends over 17 amino acids. The chain's CDR3 is CASSPARGSGLVGELFF. CDR3 in DNA: TGTGCCAGCAGCCCCGCCCGAGGTAGCGGACTCGTGGGGGAGCTGTTTTTT.

J is TRBJ1-6 and V is TRBV3-1; tentative D call: TRBD1 (5 bases). The CDR3 covers 12 residues. Between the trimmed V and J ends, which lost 4 bases and 9 bases, there was a span of 7 bases. Per germline, CDR1 LGHDT and CDR2 YNNKEL (reference sequence). The CDR3 coding sequence is TGTGCCAGCAGCCGGGACGTTTCACCCCTCCACTTT. Its protein product is CASSRDVSPLHF.

CDR3 residues: CASSWRGSRRGYGYTF. The DNA for the CDR3 is TGTGCCAGCAGTTGGAGAGGCTCCCGGCGAGGCTATGGCTACACCTTC. The chain employs TRBV27 and TRBJ1-2; unclear D gene. V lost 4 bases to trimming and J lost 4 bases, with 19 bases between them. This CDR3 has 16 amino acids. Germline V CDR1 and CDR2: MNHEY, SMNVEV (reference sequence).

The V and J genes are TRBV4-3 and TRBJ2-7, with D possibly being TRBD1 (5 bases). The CDR3 runs to 15 residues. Germline V lookup: CDR1 LGHNA, CDR2 YSLEER. Deletions cut 0 bases from V and 1 base from J, with 10 bases between. DNA for the CDR3: TGCGCCAGCAGCCAAGAAGTGGGGCATTCCTACGAGCAGTACTTC. Its translation: CASSQEVGHSYEQYF.

The chain carries TRBV3-1 and TRBJ2-1; D is uncertain. CDR1 LGHDT and CDR2 YNNKEL come from the germline V gene (reference sequence). The germline V and J ends were trimmed by 3 bases and 7 bases, with 7 bases remaining between them. The CDR3 spans 12 residues. The CDR3 loop is CASSQSPNEQFF. The CDR3 region has the DNA TGTGCCAGCAGCCAGAGCCCTAATGAGCAGTTCTTC.

This sequence joins TRBV20-1 and TRBJ2-4, with 12 bases aligning to TRBD2. The germline gives CDR1 DFQATT, CDR2 SNEGSKA (reference sequence). This CDR3 contains 17 residues. CDR3 DNA: TGCAGCGCCCGTCGGACTAGCGGGACCCTAGCCAAAAACATTCAGTACTTC. This gives the protein CSARRTSGTLAKNIQYF.

The sample holds one count of this clonotype. The V call is TRBV7-2, the J call TRBJ2-5, with TRBD2 matching over 9 bases. Per germline, CDR1 SGHTA and CDR2 FQGNSA. The CDR3 spans 16 residues. V was clipped by 1 base and J by 4 bases; unmatched bases: 7. CDR3: CASSLGNSGRGETQYF. Here the CDR3 DNA reads TGTGCCAGCAGCTTAGGCAATAGCGGGAGAGGAGAGACCCAGTACTTC.

J is TRBJ2-4 and V is TRBV7-2; 8 bases match TRBD2. In germline, CDR1 is SGHTA, CDR2 FQGNSA. This CDR3 spans 17 amino acids. Unmatched junction bases numbered 15, after V lost 5 bases and J lost 6 bases. The CDR3 here is CASSQRSFSGRGNIQYF. In DNA form, the CDR3 reads TGTGCCAGCAGCCAAAGGTCTTTCTCCGGGAGGGGAAACATTCAGTACTTC.

The chain carries TRBV29-1 and TRBJ2-3, with D possibly TRBD1 on 5 matching bases. V lost 3 bases and J 3 bases, leaving 10 bases between the germline ends. The CDR3 runs to 13 residues. Germline V lookup: CDR1 SQVTM, CDR2 ANQGSEA. Here the CDR3 DNA reads TGCAGCGTTGATGTTGGGGCTACAGATACGCAGTATTTT. Amino acids: CSVDVGATDTQYF.

This chain joins TRBV5-4 and TRBJ1-1; possible D gene TRBD1, 5 bases. The CDR3 is made up of 15 amino acids. Trimming stripped 1 base from V and 5 bases from J, with 15 bases between. Germline V lookup: CDR1 SGHNT, CDR2 YYREEE (reference sequence). The CDR3, as DNA: TGTGCCAGCAGCTTGCGTCGGGGCGCAGAAACTGAAGCTTTCTTT. Its protein product is CASSLRRGAETEAFF.

The chain links TRBV2 to TRBJ2-5, with D perhaps given as TRBD1 or TRBD2 (5 bases each). In germline, CDR1 is SNHLY, CDR2 FYNNEI. This CDR3 is 12 amino acids long. V lost 6 bases, J lost 2 bases, and 7 bases lay in between. The DNA of the CDR3 is TGTGCCAGCAGGGGGGAACAAGAGACCCAGTACTTC. Encoded protein: CASRGEQETQYF.

This clonotype has only a few counts. The genes are TRBV18 and TRBJ2-1; 10 nucleotides match TRBD2. Germline trimming cut 3 bases from V and 5 bases from J; bases unmatched to any gene: 1. This CDR3 is 14 amino acids long. Germline CDR1 and CDR2: KGHSH and LQKENI. The CDR3 DNA is TGTGCCAGCTCACCCCTAGCGGGAGACAATGAGCAGTTCTTC. Translating it yields CASSPLAGDNEQFF.

This clonotype was observed a single time. V usage is TRBV6-5 and J usage is TRBJ1-1; weak D call: TRBD1 (5 bases). Germline values: CDR1 MNHEY, CDR2 SVGAGI. Between the trimmed V and J ends, which lost 6 bases and 11 bases, there was a span of 19 bases. CDR3 length equals 13 residues. The CDR3 sequence is CASRKAFDAGAFF. DNA for the CDR3: TGTGCCAGCAGAAAGGCTTTTGACGCAGGGGCTTTCTTT.

The V and J genes are TRBV20-1 and TRBJ2-5; the D is unclear. The CDR3 length is 12 residues. The ends were cut back, 5 bases at V and 0 bases at J, with 7 bases in the middle. Germline V CDR1 and CDR2: DFQATT, SNEGSKA (reference sequence). Here the CDR3 reads CSAPPHQETQYF. The CDR3 DNA follows: TGCAGTGCTCCCCCGCACCAAGAGACCCAGTACTTC.

V usage is TRBV10-3 and J usage is TRBJ2-2, with D perhaps matching TRBD1 (6 bases). CDR1 ENHRY and CDR2 SYGVKD come from the germline V gene. Between the trimmed V and J ends, which lost 6 bases and 7 bases, there was a span of 12 bases. The CDR3 covers 13 residues. The CDR3, as DNA: TGTGCCATCAGCGACACAGGGAGCGGGGAGCTGTTTTTT. Protein: CAISDTGSGELFF.

J is TRBJ1-2 and V is TRBV7-9; TRBD1 agrees at 7 bases. With 3 bases clipped from V and 3 bases from J, the junction kept 4 bases outside the gene matches. The CDR3 totals 14 residues. Germline assignment: CDR1 SEHNR and CDR2 FQNEAQ (reference sequence). As DNA, the CDR3 is TGTGCCAGCAGCTTCGGAGACAGGGACTATGGCTACACCTTC. Translation gives CASSFGDRDYGYTF.

This sequence joins TRBV4-3 and TRBJ2-1, with 7 bases aligning to TRBD2. CDR3 size: 17 residues. Germline V lookup: CDR1 LGHNA, CDR2 YSLEER. V shed 0 bases, J shed 4 bases, and the junction held 9 bases outside the gene matches. This CDR3 reads CASSQDRASGVYNEQFF. The DNA of the CDR3 is TGCGCCAGCAGCCAAGATAGGGCTAGCGGAGTGTACAATGAGCAGTTCTTC.

The CDR3 sequence is CALLIAGGSETQYF. The DNA of the CDR3 is TGTGCCCTTCTCATAGCGGGAGGCTCCGAGACGCAGTATTTT. The chain carries TRBV6-1 and TRBJ2-3; TRBD2 matches at 10 bases. Per germline, CDR1 MNHNS and CDR2 SASEGT. The CDR3 is 14 amino acids. The V gene end was trimmed by 11 bases and the J gene end by 9 bases; junction bases not matched to a gene: 14.